A single sample is the source of the 8 T cell receptor beta chains below, sequenced in a study of blood T cell repertoires in COVID-19. TCRdb's table, derived via immunoSEQ multiplex PCR, lists solely in-frame clones and lacks some. The data show over 45,000 clones, 65% to 85% seen once. Sample: peripheral blood. These receptors all come from a man between 65 and 85 years old with acute or convalescent COVID-19.

V is TRBV29-1 and J is TRBJ1-2, with 9 bases identical to TRBD1. With 6 bases clipped from V and 2 bases from J, the junction kept 1 base outside the gene matches. This CDR3 is 12 amino acids long. The germline V gene has CDR1 SQVTM and CDR2 ANQGSEA. This CDR3 reads CSVTGGNYGYTF. For the CDR3, the DNA is TGCAGCGTGACAGGGGGGAACTATGGCTACACCTTC.

The chain employs TRBV10-3 and TRBJ1-1, with D uncertain. The CDR3 spans 16 residues. CDR1 and CDR2 (germline): ENHRY, SYGVKD. Trimming cost V 7 bases and J 1 base, with 19 bases left between them. The CDR3 DNA sequence: TGTGCCATCAAGGCCCAAACGGCGGCCCCGAACACTGAAGCTTTCTTT. This gives the protein CAIKAQTAAPNTEAFF.

V is TRBV5-5 and J is TRBJ1-2, with a possible D match to TRBD1 (5 bases). This CDR3 spans 13 amino acids. V lost 5 bases, J lost 5 bases, and 13 bases lay in between. The germline gives CDR1 SGHKS, CDR2 YYEKEE (reference sequence). The CDR3 DNA follows: TGTGCCAGCAGAGTGGACATCGAATATGGCTACACCTTC. It codes for CASRVDIEYGYTF. The variable domain in full, completed from reference TRBV5-5 and TRBJ1-2, reads DAGVTQSPTHLIKTRGQQVTLRCSPISGHKSVSWYQQVLGQGPQFIFQYYEKEERGRGNFPDRFSARQFPNYSSELNVNALLLGDSALYLCASRVDIEYGYTFGSGTRLTVV.

This clone occurred many times. The chain links TRBV9 to TRBJ1-2; a weak D match, TRBD1 (5 bases). The CDR3 totals 12 residues. Germline CDR1 reads SGDLS; CDR2 reads YYNGEE. V was cut by 1 base and J by 8 bases, with 9 bases left in between. CDR3 nucleotides: TGTGCCAGCAGCGTACCAGGGATCGGCTACACCTTC. Its protein product is CASSVPGIGYTF.

The chain recombines TRBV5-1 with TRBJ1-6; 11 nucleotides match TRBD1. The CDR3 covers 16 residues. CDR1 and CDR2 (germline): SGHRS, YFSETQ. The J segment lost 2 bases and the V segment lost 4 bases, leaving 2 bases of the junction unmatched. The CDR3 DNA is TGCGCCAGCAGCACGGGACAGGGGGCCTATAATTCACCCCTCCACTTT. This gives the protein CASSTGQGAYNSPLHF.

V is TRBV3-1 (or the pseudogene TRBV3-2) and J is TRBJ2-7, with 8 bases lining up with TRBD2. There are 19 residues in the CDR3. CDR1 and CDR2 from the germline V gene are LGHDT and YNNKEL (reference sequence). The ends lost 5 bases at V and 2 bases at J; junction bases unmatched: 20. The CDR3 region is CASSDVGGTSGGLTYEQYF. The CDR3 nucleotides read TGTGCCAGCAGCGATGTCGGGGGAACTAGCGGCGGGCTTACCTACGAGCAGTACTTC.

CDR3 DNA: TGTGCCAGCACCATACAGGGGGCGCCCCGGAACACTGAAGCTTTCTTT. Its protein product is CASTIQGAPRNTEAFF. The genes are TRBV28 and TRBJ1-1, with 9 bases aligning to TRBD1. V dropped 7 bases and J dropped 1; count of bases not matched to a gene: 10. The CDR3 spans 16 residues. Germline CDR1 MDHEN, CDR2 SYDVKM.

The chain joins TRBV19 to TRBJ2-1; 7 bases match TRBD1. This CDR3 spans 15 amino acids. From germline, CDR1 is LNHDA and CDR2 SQIVND (reference sequence). The ends lost 9 bases at V and 4 bases at J; junction bases unmatched: 12. The CDR3: CASLTGDANYNEQFF. As DNA, the CDR3 is TGTGCCAGCCTAACAGGGGATGCGAATTACAATGAGCAGTTCTTC.